The following is a TCR beta chain sequence with its context. The antigen is undetermined. This likely stems from a read error, as it lies one base from a far larger clone. Other DNA sequences in the sample encode the same CDR3. Data came from immunoSEQ multiplex PCR; TCRdb stores just in-frame clones and leaves some out. The sample yields a few thousand clones, approximately 67% seen once. The entry originates in a study of CD8 T cell repertoires and HIV-1 epitope variants. Across the study: Each of Twenty-five Gag and Nef epitope peptides stimulated a separate culture. Controls were a CMV, EBV and flu peptide pool, Ebola AY9 negative control, and no-peptide well. IL-2, IL-7 and IL-15 were added on days 3 and 7 of approximately ten-day cultures.

The CDR3 has 16 amino acids. The gene calls are TRBV5-2 and TRBJ1-2. TRBV5-2 is a pseudogene segment. The clonotype originates from a male donor with HIV. Sample: cultured CD8+ T cells derived from PBMCs. The CDR3 DNA reads as TGTGCCAGCAGCCAAGATCCCCCAGACTTGGACTATGGCTACACCTTC. This sequence encodes CASSQDPPDLDYGYTF.